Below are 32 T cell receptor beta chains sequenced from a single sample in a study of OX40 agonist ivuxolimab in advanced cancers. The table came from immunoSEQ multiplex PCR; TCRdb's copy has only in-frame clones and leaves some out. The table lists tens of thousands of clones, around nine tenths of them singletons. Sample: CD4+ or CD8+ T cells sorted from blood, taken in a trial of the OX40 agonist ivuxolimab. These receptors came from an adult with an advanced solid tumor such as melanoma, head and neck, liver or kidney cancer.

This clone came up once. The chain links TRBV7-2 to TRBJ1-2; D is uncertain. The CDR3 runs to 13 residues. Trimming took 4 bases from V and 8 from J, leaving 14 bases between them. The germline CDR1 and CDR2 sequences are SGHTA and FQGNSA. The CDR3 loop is CASSYQTSEGYTF. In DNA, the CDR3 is TGTGCCAGCAGCTACCAAACCTCGGAGGGCTACACCTTC.

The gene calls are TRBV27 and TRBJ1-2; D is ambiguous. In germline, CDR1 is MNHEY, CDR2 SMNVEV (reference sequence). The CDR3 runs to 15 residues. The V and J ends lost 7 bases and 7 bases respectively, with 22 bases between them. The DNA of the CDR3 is TGTGCCAGCACCACCCCAAAGGGTAGGGTAAGTGGCTACACCTTC. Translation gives CASTTPKGRVSGYTF.

In DNA form, the CDR3 reads TGTGCCAGCAGCCCGATTGGCTTGGAGACAGGTTCCTACGAGCAGTACTTC. Translation gives CASSPIGLETGSYEQYF. The chain carries TRBV4-2 and TRBJ2-7; maybe TRBD1 (6 bases). With 4 bases removed from V and 1 base from J, the gap between germline ends came to 20 bases. This CDR3 region has 17 residues. CDR1 is LGHNA and CDR2 is YNFKEQ in the germline V gene.

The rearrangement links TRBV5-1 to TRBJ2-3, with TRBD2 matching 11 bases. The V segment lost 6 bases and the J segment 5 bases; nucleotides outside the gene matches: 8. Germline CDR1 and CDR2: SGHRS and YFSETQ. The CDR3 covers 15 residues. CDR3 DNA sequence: TGCGCCAGCATTTCTAGCGGGAGGTTCGGAGATACGCAGTATTTT. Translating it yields CASISSGRFGDTQYF. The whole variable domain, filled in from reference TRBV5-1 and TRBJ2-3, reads KAGVTQTPRYLIKTRGQQVTLSCSPISGHRSVSWYQQTPGQGLQFLFEYFSETQRNKGNFPGRFSGRQFSNSRSEMNVSTLELGDSALYLCASISSGRFGDTQYFGPGTRLTVL.

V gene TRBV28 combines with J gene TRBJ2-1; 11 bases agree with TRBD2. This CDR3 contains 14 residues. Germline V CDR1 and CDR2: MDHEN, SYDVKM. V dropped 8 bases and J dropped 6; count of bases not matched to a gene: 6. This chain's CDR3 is CASAGLAAGNEQFF. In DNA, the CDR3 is TGTGCCAGCGCGGGACTAGCGGCGGGCAATGAGCAGTTCTTC.

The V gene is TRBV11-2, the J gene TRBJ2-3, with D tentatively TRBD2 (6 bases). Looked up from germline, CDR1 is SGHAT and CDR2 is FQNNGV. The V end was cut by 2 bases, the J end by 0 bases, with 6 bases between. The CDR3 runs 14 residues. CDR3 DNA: TGTGCCAGCAGCTTAACTAGCAGCACAGATACGCAGTATTTT. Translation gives CASSLTSSTDTQYF.

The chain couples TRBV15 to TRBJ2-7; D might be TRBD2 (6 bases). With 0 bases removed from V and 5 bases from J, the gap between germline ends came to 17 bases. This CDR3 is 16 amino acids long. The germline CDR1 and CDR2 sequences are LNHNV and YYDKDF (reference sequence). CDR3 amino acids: CATSRDIPGEGNEQYF. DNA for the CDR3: TGTGCCACCAGCAGAGATATCCCGGGAGAGGGTAACGAGCAGTACTTC.

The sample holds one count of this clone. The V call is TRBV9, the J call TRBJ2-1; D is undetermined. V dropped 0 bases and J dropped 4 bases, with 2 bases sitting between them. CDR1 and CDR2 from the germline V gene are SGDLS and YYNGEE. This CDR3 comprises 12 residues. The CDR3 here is CASSVEYNEQFF. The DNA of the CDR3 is TGTGCCAGCAGCGTAGAATACAATGAGCAGTTCTTC.

The CDR3 spells CASSQVFGGNSYEQYF. The DNA of the CDR3 is TGCGCCAGCAGCCAAGTCTTTGGGGGAAACTCCTACGAGCAGTACTTC. The chain is built from TRBV4-3 and TRBJ2-7; D possibly matches TRBD1 or TRBD2 (5 bases each). In germline, CDR1 is LGHNA, CDR2 YSLEER. This CDR3 contains 16 residues. Trimming stripped 1 base from V and 0 bases from J, with 13 bases between.

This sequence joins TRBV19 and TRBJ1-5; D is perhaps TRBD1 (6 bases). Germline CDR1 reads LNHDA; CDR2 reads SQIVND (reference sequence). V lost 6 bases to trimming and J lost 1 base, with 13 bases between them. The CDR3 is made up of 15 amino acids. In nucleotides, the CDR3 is TGTGCCAGTAGCCTGGGGGGGGCCAGCAATCAGCCCCAGCATTTT. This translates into CASSLGGASNQPQHF.

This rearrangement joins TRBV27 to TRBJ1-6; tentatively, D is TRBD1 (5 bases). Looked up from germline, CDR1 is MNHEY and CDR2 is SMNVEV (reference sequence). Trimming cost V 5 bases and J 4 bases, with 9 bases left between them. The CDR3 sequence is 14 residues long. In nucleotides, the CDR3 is TGTGCCAGCAGTGGGGGGGGGTATAATTCACCCCTCCACTTT. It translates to CASSGGGYNSPLHF.

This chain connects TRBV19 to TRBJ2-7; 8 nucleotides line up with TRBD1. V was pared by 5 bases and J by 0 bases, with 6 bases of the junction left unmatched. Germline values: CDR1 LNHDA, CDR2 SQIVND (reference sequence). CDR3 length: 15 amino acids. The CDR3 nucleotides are TGTGCCAGTAGTTTCCGGACAGGGCTCTCCTACGAGCAGTACTTC. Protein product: CASSFRTGLSYEQYF. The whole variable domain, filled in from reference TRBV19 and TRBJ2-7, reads DGGITQSPKYLFRKEGQNVTLSCEQNLNHDAMYWYRQDPGQGLRLIYYSQIVNDFQKGDIAEGYSVSREKKESFPLTVTSAQKNPTAFYLCASSFRTGLSYEQYFGPGTRLTVT.

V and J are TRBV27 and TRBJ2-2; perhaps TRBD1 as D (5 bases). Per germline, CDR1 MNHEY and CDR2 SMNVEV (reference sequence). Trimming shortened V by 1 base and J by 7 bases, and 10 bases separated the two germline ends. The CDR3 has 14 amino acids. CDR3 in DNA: TGTGCCAGCAGTTTATATCAGGGTGACGGGGAGCTGTTTTTT. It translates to CASSLYQGDGELFF.

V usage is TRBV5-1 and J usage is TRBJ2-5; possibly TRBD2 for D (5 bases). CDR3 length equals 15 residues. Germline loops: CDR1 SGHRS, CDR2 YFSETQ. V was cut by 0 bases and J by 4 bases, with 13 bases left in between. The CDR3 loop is CASSLATGRGETQYF. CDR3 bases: TGCGCCAGCAGCTTGGCGACGGGCCGGGGAGAGACCCAGTACTTC. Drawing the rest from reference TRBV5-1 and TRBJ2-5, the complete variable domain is KAGVTQTPRYLIKTRGQQVTLSCSPISGHRSVSWYQQTPGQGLQFLFEYFSETQRNKGNFPGRFSGRQFSNSRSEMNVSTLELGDSALYLCASSLATGRGETQYFGPGTRLLVL.

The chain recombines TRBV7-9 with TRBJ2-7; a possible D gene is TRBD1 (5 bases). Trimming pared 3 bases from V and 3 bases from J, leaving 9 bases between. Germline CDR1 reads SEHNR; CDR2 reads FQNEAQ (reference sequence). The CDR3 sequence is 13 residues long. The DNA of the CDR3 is TGTGCCAGCAGCTTCGACAGTTTCTACGAGCAGTACTTC. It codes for CASSFDSFYEQYF.

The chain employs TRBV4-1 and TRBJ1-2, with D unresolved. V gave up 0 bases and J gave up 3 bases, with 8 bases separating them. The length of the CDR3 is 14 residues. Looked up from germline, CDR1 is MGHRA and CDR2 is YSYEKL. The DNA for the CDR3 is TGCGCCAGCAGCCAAGAGGGGAGCGACTATGGCTACACCTTC. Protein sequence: CASSQEGSDYGYTF.

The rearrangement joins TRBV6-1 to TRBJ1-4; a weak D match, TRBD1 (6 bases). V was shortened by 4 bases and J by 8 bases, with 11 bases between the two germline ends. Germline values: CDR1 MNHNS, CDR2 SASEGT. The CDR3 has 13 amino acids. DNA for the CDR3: TGTGCCAGCAGTGTGGGGGCGGAGGAAAAACTGTTTTTT. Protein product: CASSVGAEEKLFF.

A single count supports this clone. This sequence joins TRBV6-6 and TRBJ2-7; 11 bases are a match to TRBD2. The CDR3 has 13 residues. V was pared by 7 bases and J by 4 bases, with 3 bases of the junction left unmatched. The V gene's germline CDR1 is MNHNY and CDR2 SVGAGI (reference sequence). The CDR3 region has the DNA TGTGCCAGCACAGGGACTAGCGGTTACGAGCAGTACTTC. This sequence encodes CASTGTSGYEQYF.

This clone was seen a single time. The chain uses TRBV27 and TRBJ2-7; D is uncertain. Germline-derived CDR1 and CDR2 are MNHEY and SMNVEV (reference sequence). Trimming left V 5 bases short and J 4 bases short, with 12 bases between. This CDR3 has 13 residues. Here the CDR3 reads CASSPSFGYEQYF. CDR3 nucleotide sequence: TGTGCCAGCAGTCCCTCCTTCGGGTACGAGCAGTACTTC.

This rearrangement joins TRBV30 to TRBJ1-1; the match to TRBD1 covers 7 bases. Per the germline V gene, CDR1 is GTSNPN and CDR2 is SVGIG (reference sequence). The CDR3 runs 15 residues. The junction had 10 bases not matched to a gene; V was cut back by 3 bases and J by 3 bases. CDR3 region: CAWSRGFRSDTEAFF. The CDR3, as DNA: TGTGCCTGGAGCAGGGGGTTCAGGTCGGACACTGAAGCTTTCTTT.

The CDR3 is CASSSGVPYNEQFF. The CDR3 nucleotides are TGTGCCAGTAGTTCGGGAGTACCGTACAATGAGCAGTTCTTC. The J gene is TRBJ2-1, the V gene TRBV19, with a weak D call TRBD2 (6 bases). Germline V lookup: CDR1 LNHDA, CDR2 SQIVND (reference sequence). CDR3 length equals 14 residues. V was clipped by 5 bases and J by 4 bases, with 12 bases between them.

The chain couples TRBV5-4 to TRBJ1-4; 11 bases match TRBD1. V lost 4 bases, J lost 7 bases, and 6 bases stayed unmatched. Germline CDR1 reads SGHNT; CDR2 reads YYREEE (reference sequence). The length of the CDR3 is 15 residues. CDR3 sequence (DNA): TGTGCCAGCAGCGATTCCGGGACAGGGGGTGAAAAACTGTTTTTT. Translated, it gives CASSDSGTGGEKLFF.

This CDR3 reads CASSALGGNEQFF. CDR3 coding DNA: TGTGCCAGCAGCGCACTAGGGGGGAATGAGCAGTTCTTC. The rearrangement uses TRBV5-4 and TRBJ2-1; D assignment may be TRBD1 or TRBD2 (6 bases each). The CDR3 covers 13 residues. The V end was cut by 4 bases, the J end by 7 bases, with 12 bases between. Germline lookup yields CDR1 SGHNT and CDR2 YYREEE (reference sequence). Drawing the rest from reference TRBV5-4 and TRBJ2-1, the complete variable domain is ETGVTQSPTHLIKTRGQQVTLRCSSQSGHNTVSWYQQALGQGPQFIFQYYREEENGRGNFPPRFSGLQFPNYSSELNVNALELDDSALYLCASSALGGNEQFFGPGTRLTVL.

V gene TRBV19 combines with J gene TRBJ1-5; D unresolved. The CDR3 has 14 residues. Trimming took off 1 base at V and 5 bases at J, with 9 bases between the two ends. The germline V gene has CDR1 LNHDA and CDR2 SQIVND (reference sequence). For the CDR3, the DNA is TGTGCCAGTAGTATAGTTCAGCTATATCAGCCCCAGCATTTT. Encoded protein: CASSIVQLYQPQHF.

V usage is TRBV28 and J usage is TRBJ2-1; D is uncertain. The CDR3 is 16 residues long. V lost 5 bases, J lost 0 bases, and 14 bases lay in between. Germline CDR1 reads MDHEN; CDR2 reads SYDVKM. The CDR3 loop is CASSTYGSSSYNEQFF. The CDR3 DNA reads TGTGCCAGCAGTACTTACGGTAGTAGCTCCTACAATGAGCAGTTCTTC.

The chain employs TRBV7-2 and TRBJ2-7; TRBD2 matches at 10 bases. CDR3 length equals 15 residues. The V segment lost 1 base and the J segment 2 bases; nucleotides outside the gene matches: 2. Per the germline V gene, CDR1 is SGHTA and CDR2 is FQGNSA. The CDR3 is CASSLGLAGTYEQYF. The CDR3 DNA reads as TGTGCCAGCAGCTTAGGACTAGCGGGCACCTACGAGCAGTACTTC.

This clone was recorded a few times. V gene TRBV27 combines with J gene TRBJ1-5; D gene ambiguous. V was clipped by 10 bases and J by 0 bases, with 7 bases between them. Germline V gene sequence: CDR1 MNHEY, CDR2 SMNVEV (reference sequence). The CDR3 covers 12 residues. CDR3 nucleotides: TGTGCCACCGGAACTAGCAATCAGCCCCAGCATTTT. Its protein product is CATGTSNQPQHF.

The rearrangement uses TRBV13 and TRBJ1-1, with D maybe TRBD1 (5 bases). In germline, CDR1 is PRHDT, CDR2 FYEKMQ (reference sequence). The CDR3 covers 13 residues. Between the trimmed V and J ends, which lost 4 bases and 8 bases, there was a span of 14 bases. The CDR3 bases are TGTGCCAGCAGCTCCAAGCAGGGAGGGGAAGCTTTCTTT. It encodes CASSSKQGGEAFF. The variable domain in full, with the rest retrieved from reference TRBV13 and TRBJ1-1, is AAGVIQSPRHLIKEKRETATLKCYPIPRHDTVYWYQQGPGQDPQFLISFYEKMQSDKGSIPDRFSAQQFSDYHSELNMSSLELGDSALYFCASSSKQGGEAFFGQGTRLTVV.

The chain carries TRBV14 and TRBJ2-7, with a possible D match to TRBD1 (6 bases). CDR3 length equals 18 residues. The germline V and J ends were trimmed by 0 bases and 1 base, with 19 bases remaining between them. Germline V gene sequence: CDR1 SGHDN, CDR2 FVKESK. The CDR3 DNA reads TGTGCCAGCAGCCAAGAACCGCCTGGGACAAGGCCTTCCTACGAGCAGTACTTC. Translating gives CASSQEPPGTRPSYEQYF.

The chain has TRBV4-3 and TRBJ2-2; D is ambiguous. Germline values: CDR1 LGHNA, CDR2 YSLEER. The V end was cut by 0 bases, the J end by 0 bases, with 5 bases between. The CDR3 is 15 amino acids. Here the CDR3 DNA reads TGCGCCAGCAGCCAAGATACGGCGAACACCGGGGAGCTGTTTTTT. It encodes CASSQDTANTGELFF.

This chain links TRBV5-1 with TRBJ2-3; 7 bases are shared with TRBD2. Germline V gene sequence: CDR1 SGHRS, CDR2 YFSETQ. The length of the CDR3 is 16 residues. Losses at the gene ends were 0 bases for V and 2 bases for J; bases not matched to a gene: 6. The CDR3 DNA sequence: TGCGCCAGCAGCTTGGTGTGGCTAGCGGCCACAGATACGCAGTATTTT. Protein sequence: CASSLVWLAATDTQYF.

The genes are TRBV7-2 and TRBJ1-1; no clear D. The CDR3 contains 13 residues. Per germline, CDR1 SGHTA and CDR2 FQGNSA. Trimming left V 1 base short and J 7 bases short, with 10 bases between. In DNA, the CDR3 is TGTGCCAGCAGCTTAGAGCTCCCCGATGAAGCTTTCTTT. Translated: CASSLELPDEAFF.